This is a list of T cell receptor beta chains from one sample in a study of control samples from healthy donors and cancer patients. Clones were sequenced by immunoSEQ multiplex PCR, and TCRdb holds only the in-frame ones, with some missing. This table has more than 9,500 clones, roughly 90% appearing once. Source material: formalin-fixed, paraffin-embedded tissue. These receptor sequences come from a male donor with melanoma. Both conserved end residues are part of each CDR3. The D gene is left open where the match is weak. Clone size appears in some rows only: once, few, many, or a class for an expanded clone.

abundance: -; d_gene: -; v_gene: TRBV5-1; j_gene: TRBJ2-3; CDR3nt: TGCGCCAGCAGCTCCGGCTGGACGGGGGACACAGATACGCAGTATTTT; CDR3aa: CASSSGWTGDTDTQYF
abundance: once; d_gene: -; v_gene: TRBV19; j_gene: TRBJ1-2; CDR3nt: TGTGCCAGTAGTCTTTCTCTCGCCCGAGACTATGGCTACACCTTC; CDR3aa: CASSLSLARDYGYTF
abundance: -; d_gene: TRBD1; v_gene: TRBV29-1; j_gene: TRBJ2-5; CDR3nt: TGCAGCGTTGGACAGGGGGCTTGGGAGACCCAGTACTTC; CDR3aa: CSVGQGAWETQYF
abundance: -; d_gene: -; v_gene: TRBV5-1; j_gene: TRBJ2-3; CDR3nt: TGCGCCAGCAGCTTGGCCGTTGGCACAGATACGCAGTATTTT; CDR3aa: CASSLAVGTDTQYF
abundance: -; d_gene: -; v_gene: TRBV27; j_gene: TRBJ1-1; CDR3nt: TGTGCCAGCACCTTTTTTTCGGGTCGGGGAAGAAATGAAGCTTTCTTT; CDR3aa: CASTFFSGRGRNEAFF
abundance: -; d_gene: -; v_gene: TRBV19; j_gene: TRBJ1-6; CDR3nt: TGTGCCAGTAGTACAGACCAGGAATATAATTCACCCCTCCACTTT; CDR3aa: CASSTDQEYNSPLHF
abundance: -; d_gene: -; v_gene: TRBV6-1; j_gene: TRBJ1-5; CDR3nt: TGTGCCAGCAGTGAATCAGTGGAGGGAGGTCAGCCCCAGCATTTT; CDR3aa: CASSESVEGGQPQHF
abundance: -; d_gene: -; v_gene: TRBV7-8; j_gene: TRBJ2-3; CDR3nt: TGTGCCATCCCCGCCGGCACAGATACGCAGTATTTT; CDR3aa: CAIPAGTDTQYF
abundance: -; d_gene: -; v_gene: TRBV3-1/TRBV3-2; j_gene: TRBJ1-6; CDR3nt: TGTGCCAGCAGCCAATTCGGGAGCTCCTATAATTCACCCCTCCACTTT; CDR3aa: CASSQFGSSYNSPLHF
abundance: -; d_gene: TRBD1; v_gene: TRBV5-1; j_gene: TRBJ2-7; CDR3nt: TGCGCCAGCAGCTCCACTTGGGACAGCAGGGCCGAGCAGTACTTC; CDR3aa: CASSSTWDSRAEQYF
abundance: once; d_gene: -; v_gene: TRBV7-7; j_gene: TRBJ2-1; CDR3nt: TGTGCTAGCAGCTTAGGTTCTCAGGGTGAGCAGTTCTTC; CDR3aa: CASSLGSQGEQFF
abundance: -; d_gene: TRBD1; v_gene: TRBV7-3; j_gene: TRBJ1-1; CDR3nt: TGTGCCAGCAGCACCGGGACAGGGAGTACTGAAGCTTTCTTT; CDR3aa: CASSTGTGSTEAFF
abundance: -; d_gene: -; v_gene: TRBV6-2/TRBV6-3; j_gene: TRBJ2-3; CDR3nt: TGTGCCAGCAGTGGAAATACGATAGATACGCAGTATTTT; CDR3aa: CASSGNTIDTQYF
abundance: -; d_gene: TRBD2; v_gene: TRBV5-1; j_gene: TRBJ2-1; CDR3nt: TGCGCCAGCAGCTTGGGACGGACTAGCGGGAGGGAAAATGAGCAGTTCTTC; CDR3aa: CASSLGRTSGRENEQFF
abundance: -; d_gene: -; v_gene: TRBV15; j_gene: TRBJ1-2; CDR3nt: TGTGCCACCAGCAGAGGACACCTGGAGGGCTACACCTTC; CDR3aa: CATSRGHLEGYTF
abundance: -; d_gene: -; v_gene: TRBV2; j_gene: TRBJ2-3; CDR3nt: TGTGCCAGCAGCCCGGATTCTAGCACAGATACGCAGTATTTT; CDR3aa: CASSPDSSTDTQYF
abundance: once; d_gene: TRBD2; v_gene: TRBV9; j_gene: TRBJ2-1; CDR3nt: TGTGCCAGCAGCGCCGGGACTAGCTACAATGAGCAGTTCTTC; CDR3aa: CASSAGTSYNEQFF
abundance: -; d_gene: -; v_gene: TRBV5-1; j_gene: TRBJ2-7; CDR3nt: TGCGCCAGCAGCACCCAGGTTGGTTCTTACGAGCAGTACTTC; CDR3aa: CASSTQVGSYEQYF
abundance: -; d_gene: -; v_gene: TRBV5-1; j_gene: TRBJ2-4; CDR3nt: TGCGCCAGCAGCTTTCGGGGCAGCTTTGGCCCCACCGCCAAAAACATTCAGTACTTC; CDR3aa: CASSFRGSFGPTAKNIQYF
abundance: -; d_gene: -; v_gene: TRBV6-6; j_gene: TRBJ1-4; CDR3nt: TGTGCCAGCAGAGTAGAGGGGCTGGGTGAAAAACTGTTTTTT; CDR3aa: CASRVEGLGEKLFF
abundance: -; d_gene: -; v_gene: TRBV10-3; j_gene: TRBJ2-7; CDR3nt: TGTGCCATCAGCGGCCAGGGGTTCGACGAGCAGTACTTC; CDR3aa: CAISGQGFDEQYF
abundance: few; d_gene: TRBD2; v_gene: TRBV7-9; j_gene: TRBJ2-3; CDR3nt: TGTGCCAGCAGCTTACTAGCGGCGATTAGCACAGATACGCAGTATTTT; CDR3aa: CASSLLAAISTDTQYF
abundance: -; d_gene: -; v_gene: TRBV2; j_gene: TRBJ2-3; CDR3nt: TGTGCCAGCAGCGAGCTAGCGACACACACAGATACGCAGTATTTT; CDR3aa: CASSELATHTDTQYF
abundance: -; d_gene: -; v_gene: TRBV12-5; j_gene: TRBJ1-3; CDR3nt: TGTGCTAGTGGTCATTCACTAAACACCATATATTTT; CDR3aa: CASGHSLNTIYF
abundance: -; d_gene: -; v_gene: TRBV18; j_gene: TRBJ1-2; CDR3nt: TGTGCCAGCTCCCCAAAACACGAGAGGGAAGGTGGCTACACCTTC; CDR3aa: CASSPKHEREGGYTF
abundance: -; d_gene: -; v_gene: TRBV7-3; j_gene: TRBJ2-3; CDR3nt: TGTGCCAGCAGCCCGTTCGTCGGGTCAGATACGCAGTATTTT; CDR3aa: CASSPFVGSDTQYF
abundance: -; d_gene: -; v_gene: TRBV11-2; j_gene: TRBJ2-5; CDR3nt: TGTGCCAGCAGCAAGGAGGCCGGACACCAAGAGACCCAGTACTTC; CDR3aa: CASSKEAGHQETQYF
abundance: -; d_gene: -; v_gene: TRBV4-1; j_gene: TRBJ1-6; CDR3nt: TGCGCCAGCAGCCAAGGGAATTCACCCCTCCACTTT; CDR3aa: CASSQGNSPLHF
abundance: -; d_gene: -; v_gene: TRBV9; j_gene: TRBJ1-2; CDR3nt: TGTGCCAGCAGCGCACTGGACAGCGGCTATGGCTACACCTTC; CDR3aa: CASSALDSGYGYTF
abundance: -; d_gene: TRBD1; v_gene: TRBV10-3; j_gene: TRBJ1-5; CDR3nt: TGTGCCATCAGCCCCCAAACGACAGGGTTGAGCAATCAGCCCCAGCATTTT; CDR3aa: CAISPQTTGLSNQPQHF
abundance: once; d_gene: -; v_gene: TRBV5-1; j_gene: TRBJ2-1; CDR3nt: TGCGCCAGCAGCTTGCTTACCAATGAGCAGTTCTTC; CDR3aa: CASSLLTNEQFF
abundance: -; d_gene: -; v_gene: TRBV16; j_gene: TRBJ1-6; CDR3nt: TGTGCCAGCAGCCAATTAGTCGAGTTGCCCCTCCACTTT; CDR3aa: CASSQLVELPLHF
abundance: -; d_gene: TRBD2; v_gene: TRBV15; j_gene: TRBJ2-1; CDR3nt: TGTGCCACCAGCAGAGCTGTGACTAGCGGGACCATTGAGCAGTTCTTC; CDR3aa: CATSRAVTSGTIEQFF
abundance: -; d_gene: TRBD2; v_gene: TRBV7-2; j_gene: TRBJ2-3; CDR3nt: TGTGCCAGCAGCTTTTTTAGCGGGACCCCTTATTCTTATACGCAGTATTTT; CDR3aa: CASSFFSGTPYSYTQYF
abundance: -; d_gene: TRBD2; v_gene: TRBV9; j_gene: TRBJ2-3; CDR3nt: TGTGCCAGCAGCCCCTGGGAGGGAAGCACAGATACGCAGTATTTT; CDR3aa: CASSPWEGSTDTQYF
abundance: -; d_gene: -; v_gene: TRBV24-1; j_gene: TRBJ1-1; CDR3nt: TGTGCCACCAGCGACACACAGAACACTGAAGCTTTCTTT; CDR3aa: CATSDTQNTEAFF
abundance: -; d_gene: -; v_gene: TRBV25-1; j_gene: TRBJ1-1; CDR3nt: TGTGCCAGCAGTGAATCCGGGGGCACTGAAGCTTTCTTT; CDR3aa: CASSESGGTEAFF
abundance: -; d_gene: TRBD2; v_gene: TRBV4-1; j_gene: TRBJ2-2; CDR3nt: TGCGCCAGCAGCCAGGGACTAGACTCCGGGGAGCTGTTTTTT; CDR3aa: CASSQGLDSGELFF
abundance: -; d_gene: -; v_gene: TRBV6-5; j_gene: TRBJ1-2; CDR3nt: TGTGCCAGCAGTCTACAACCCCCGACAGGCGGCTACACCTTC; CDR3aa: CASSLQPPTGGYTF